This T cell receptor beta chain was captured in a study of OX40 agonist ivuxolimab in advanced cancers. Blood samples were obtained at baseline, cycle 4 day 1, and cycle 7 day 1. This table comes from immunoSEQ multiplex PCR, and its TCRdb copy is limited to in-frame clones, with some not included. The sample contains about 68,000 clones, about 90% of which appear only once. This CDR3 has 12 amino acids. Germline V gene sequence: CDR1 MNHEY, CDR2 SMNVEV (reference sequence). Trimming took off 8 bases at V and 7 bases at J, with 14 bases between the two ends. This specimen was CD4+ or CD8+ T cells sorted from blood, taken in a trial of the OX40 agonist ivuxolimab. V usage is TRBV27 and J usage is TRBJ1-2; D not resolved. This sequence originates from an adult with an advanced solid tumor such as melanoma, head and neck, liver or kidney cancer. CDR3 amino acids: CASQPLSGGYTF. CDR3 in DNA: TGTGCCAGCCAACCTTTGAGCGGTGGCTACACCTTC.